This TCR beta chain appears in the sequencing data of a study of T cell clonality in common variable immunodeficiency. Findings and limits, study-wide: In common variable immunodeficiency, TCR beta chains reportedly carried fewer deletions and N-nucleotide insertions. Fewer TCRbeta clones were shared among CVID subjects than controls. T cell subpopulation sequencing would be needed to explain CVID clonality.

Germline V gene sequence: CDR1 LNHDA, CDR2 SQIVND (reference sequence). The V and J ends lost 4 bases and 1 base respectively, with 6 bases between them. The CDR3 spans 13 residues. The repertoire was sequenced with immunoSEQ multiplex PCR; TCRdb's copy has only in-frame clones and lacks some. Recorded here are 75,000 to 85,000 clones, none singletons. This clone has a count of ten or more. Antigen specificity is unknown. The DNA ends 3 residues before the CDR3 does, and the rest of the CDR3 is filled in from the germline J gene. The sequence was obtained from a person aged 18 to 70 in good health. Sequencing input: peripheral blood mononuclear cells. The chain combines TRBV19 with TRBJ2-3; no clear D gene. CDR3 DNA (partial): TGTGCCAGTAGTAGAGACGGCACAGATACG. It yields the protein CASSRDGTDT. In full, the CDR3 reads CASSRDGTDTQYF. The whole variable domain, remainder taken from reference TRBV19 and TRBJ2-3, is DGGITQSPKYLFRKEGQNVTLSCEQNLNHDAMYWYRQDPGQGLRLIYYSQIVNDFQKGDIAEGYSVSREKKESFPLTVTSAQKNPTAFYLCASSRDGTDTQYFGPGTRLTVL.